The 25 T cell receptor beta chains listed next were all sequenced from one sample in a study of T cell responses to AZD1222 COVID-19 vaccine. The repertoire was sequenced with immunoSEQ multiplex PCR; TCRdb's copy has only in-frame clones and lacks some. The sample records about 96,000 clones, about 89% being singletons. Material: peripheral blood, obtained on day 0 of AZD1222 vaccination. Receptors originate from an adult in good health.

The chain has TRBV19 and TRBJ1-6; 7 bases match TRBD1. With 6 bases clipped from V and 0 bases from J, the junction kept 5 bases outside the gene matches. The germline V gene has CDR1 LNHDA and CDR2 SQIVND (reference sequence). This CDR3 is built from 16 residues. The CDR3: CASRGQSSSYNSPLHF. CDR3 nucleotide sequence: TGTGCCAGTAGGGGACAGTCGAGCTCCTATAATTCACCCCTCCACTTT.

In nucleotides, the CDR3 is TGCGCCAGCAGCTTGGCACAGGTAGCCACCGGGGAGCTGTTTTTT. This encodes CASSLAQVATGELFF. This chain joins TRBV5-1 and TRBJ2-2; TRBD1 is a possible D gene (5 bases). This CDR3 is built from 15 residues. Trimming cost V 0 bases and J 4 bases, with 10 bases left between them. CDR1 SGHRS and CDR2 YFSETQ come from the germline V gene.

This clone was seen only a few times. CDR3 protein: CASSTGTGWGPQHF. The DNA of the CDR3 is TGTGCCAGCAGCACCGGGACAGGGTGGGGGCCCCAGCATTTT. V gene TRBV7-8 combines with J gene TRBJ1-5, with 9 bases matching TRBD1. The CDR3 extends over 14 amino acids. CDR1 and CDR2 (germline): SGHVS, FQNEAQ. J lost 9 bases, V lost 5 bases, and 8 bases had no gene match.

The chain links TRBV29-1 to TRBJ1-2; D is ambiguous. The CDR3 consists of 11 residues. V was pared by 4 bases and J by 7 bases, with 10 bases between. Per the germline V gene, CDR1 is SQVTM and CDR2 is ANQGSEA. This CDR3 reads CSVARDRGYTF. The CDR3 bases are TGCAGCGTTGCTAGGGATCGTGGCTACACCTTC.

This chain connects TRBV6-5 to TRBJ1-5; possible D gene TRBD1, 5 bases. V was pared by 0 bases and J by 7 bases, with 13 bases between. In germline, CDR1 is MNHEY, CDR2 SVGAGI. The CDR3 loop spans 15 amino acids. CDR3 amino acids: CASSYSGPQGQPQHF. CDR3 bases: TGTGCCAGCAGTTACTCTGGGCCCCAGGGCCAGCCCCAGCATTTT.

V usage is TRBV5-4 and J usage is TRBJ1-2; perhaps TRBD1 as D (6 bases). The V gene's germline CDR1 is SGHNT and CDR2 YYREEE (reference sequence). The ends were cut back, 10 bases at V and 4 bases at J, with 17 bases in the middle. CDR3 length: 13 amino acids. The DNA for the CDR3 is TGTGCCGGGGGAGGACAGAGGAGCTATGGCTACACCTTC. Protein: CAGGGQRSYGYTF.

The rearrangement links TRBV19 to TRBJ2-2; D is possibly TRBD2 (5 bases). Germline V CDR1 and CDR2: LNHDA, SQIVND (reference sequence). The CDR3 runs to 14 residues. Trimming pared 5 bases from V and 8 bases from J, leaving 15 bases between. CDR3 nucleotide sequence: TGTGCCAGTAGTCAAGGACGGAGGAGTGGGGAGCTGTTTTTT. Amino acid sequence: CASSQGRRSGELFF.

This rearrangement joins TRBV5-4 to TRBJ1-2, with TRBD1 matching over 7 bases. CDR3 length: 14 amino acids. V dropped 5 bases and J dropped 1; count of bases not matched to a gene: 5. The germline gives CDR1 SGHNT, CDR2 YYREEE (reference sequence). This CDR3 reads CASSLGGGNYGYTF. CDR3 nucleotide sequence: TGTGCCAGCAGTCTAGGGGGCGGTAACTATGGCTACACCTTC.

This rearrangement joins TRBV7-3 to TRBJ2-3; 8 nucleotides agree with TRBD2. This CDR3 region has 15 residues. V shed 5 bases and J 1 base; nucleotides not matched to a gene: 5. Germline loops: CDR1 SGHTA, CDR2 FQGTGA. CDR3 nucleotides: TGTGCCAGCAGCGGTACTAGCGGAGGCACAGATACGCAGTATTTT. Translation: CASSGTSGGTDTQYF.

This sequence joins TRBV27 and TRBJ1-1, with D uncertain. The CDR3 sequence is 13 residues long. CDR1 MNHEY and CDR2 SMNVEV come from the germline V gene (reference sequence). V was pared by 6 bases and J by 3 bases, with 11 bases between. Here the CDR3 DNA reads TGTGCCAGCAGCCTAAATAAGGACACTGAAGCTTTCTTT. Amino acid sequence: CASSLNKDTEAFF.

V is TRBV6-1 and J is TRBJ1-6; possibly TRBD1 for D (6 bases). The CDR3 runs 15 residues. CDR1 and CDR2 from the germline V gene are MNHNS and SASEGT. The V gene lost 3 bases and the J gene lost 10 bases, with 16 bases spanning the gap. The CDR3 here is CASSDPRTVRSPLHF. DNA of the CDR3: TGTGCCAGCAGTGATCCGAGGACAGTCAGGTCACCCCTCCACTTT.

The V call is TRBV9, the J call TRBJ1-3; 10 bases are shared with TRBD1. The CDR3 is made up of 16 amino acids. The ends lost 2 bases at V and 2 bases at J; junction bases unmatched: 4. Germline CDR1 and CDR2: SGDLS and YYNGEE. CDR3 sequence: CASSVETGGPGNTIYF. The CDR3, as DNA: TGTGCCAGCAGCGTTGAGACAGGGGGCCCTGGAAACACCATATATTTT.

The rearrangement joins TRBV14 to TRBJ2-3; no clear D. This CDR3 is built from 15 residues. V was trimmed by 1 base and J by 2 bases, leaving 10 bases between them. Germline CDR1 and CDR2: SGHDN and FVKESK. The CDR3 reads CASSQGWKNTDTQYF. The DNA for the CDR3 is TGTGCCAGCAGCCAAGGATGGAAGAACACAGATACGCAGTATTTT.

The V gene is TRBV14, the J gene TRBJ1-2; D is unclear. V was trimmed by 0 bases and J by 3 bases, leaving 11 bases between them. This CDR3 has 15 residues. The germline CDR1 and CDR2 sequences are SGHDN and FVKESK. The CDR3, as DNA: TGTGCCAGCAGCCAAGATCGGGGAAGCGACTATGGCTACACCTTC. Its translation: CASSQDRGSDYGYTF.

The chain joins TRBV10-3 to TRBJ2-1; 11 bases are a match to TRBD2. CDR3 length equals 13 residues. CDR1 is ENHRY, CDR2 SYGVKD, per germline. The ends lost 7 bases at V and 7 bases at J; junction bases unmatched: 3. The CDR3 region is CAITSGGWNEQFF. CDR3 bases: TGTGCCATCACTAGCGGGGGGTGGAATGAGCAGTTCTTC.

The chain couples TRBV7-3 to TRBJ2-2, with TRBD2 identical over 9 bases. Germline trimming cut 5 bases from V and 5 bases from J; bases unmatched to any gene: 9. Germline CDR1 SGHTA, CDR2 FQGTGA. The CDR3 sequence is 16 residues long. The CDR3 bases are TGTGCCAGCAGCCCCGGGCTAGCGGGGATTACCGGGGAGCTGTTTTTT. It codes for CASSPGLAGITGELFF.

V usage is TRBV27 and J usage is TRBJ2-1, with a possible D match to TRBD2 (6 bases). V was clipped by 3 bases and J by 4 bases, with 19 bases between them. CDR3 size: 17 residues. Germline loops: CDR1 MNHEY, CDR2 SMNVEV (reference sequence). CDR3 loop: CASSFQSGLEAYNEQFF. DNA of the CDR3: TGTGCCAGCAGTTTTCAAAGCGGGCTTGAGGCTTACAATGAGCAGTTCTTC.

The chain carries TRBV4-3 and TRBJ1-2; TRBD1 is a possible D gene (5 bases). The CDR3 runs to 16 residues. V was clipped by 0 bases and J by 7 bases, with 18 bases between them. Per the germline V gene, CDR1 is LGHNA and CDR2 is YSLEER. The CDR3 sequence is CASSQDWGEGITGYTF. In DNA, the CDR3 is TGCGCCAGCAGCCAAGATTGGGGCGAGGGAATCACTGGCTACACCTTC.

V and J are TRBV18 and TRBJ2-7; 9 bases map to TRBD2. CDR3 length: 15 amino acids. Per germline, CDR1 KGHSH and CDR2 LQKENI. Trimming took 3 bases from V and 2 from J; bases not matched to a gene: 5. CDR3 loop: CASSPSGGPAYEQYF. The CDR3 DNA follows: TGTGCCAGCTCACCGAGCGGGGGGCCCGCCTACGAGCAGTACTTC.

J is TRBJ1-4 and V is TRBV6-5, with TRBD1 matching 9 bases. V lost 6 bases to trimming and J lost 8 bases; unmatched junction nucleotides: 7. Germline V gene data show CDR1 as MNHEY and CDR2 as SVGAGI. CDR3 length: 14 residues. The DNA for the CDR3 is TGTGCCAGCAGACCGGGACAGGGTAACGAAAAACTGTTTTTT. It codes for CASRPGQGNEKLFF.

V is TRBV28 and J is TRBJ2-7; D not certain. The CDR3 is made up of 13 amino acids. In germline, CDR1 is MDHEN, CDR2 SYDVKM. Trimming pared 1 base from V and 5 bases from J, leaving 9 bases between. CDR3 amino acids: CASSLSRIHEQYF. CDR3 nucleotides: TGTGCCAGCAGTTTATCTAGAATCCACGAGCAGTACTTC.

This clone was recorded only once. This chain uses TRBV12-5 with TRBJ2-7; TRBD1 matches at 7 bases. The CDR3 is 14 amino acids. V lost 6 bases, J lost 6 bases, and 11 bases stayed unmatched. The germline V gene has CDR1 LGHNT and CDR2 FRNRAP. The CDR3 DNA sequence: TGTGCTAGTGGCCTCTCGGGGACAGTCGGCGAGCAGTACTTC. Residues: CASGLSGTVGEQYF.

In the case of this clone: One end of the junction does not line up with germline, which may come from a read error. V usage is TRBV6-5 and J usage is TRBJ1-1; 7 bases agree with TRBD1. CDR3 size: 11 residues. CDR1 and CDR2 from the germline V gene are MNHEY and SVGAGI. The CDR3 nucleotides are TGTGCCAGCAGTCCCGGGACAGAAGAACTCTTT. Translating it yields CASSPGTEELF.

This clone was recorded once. This CDR3 reads CASSERGDTGELFF. The CDR3 nucleotides are TGTGCCAGCAGTGAGCGGGGGGACACCGGGGAGCTGTTTTTT. J is TRBJ2-2 and V is TRBV6-1, with 8 nucleotides matching TRBD2. CDR1 is MNHNS and CDR2 is SASEGT in the germline V gene. Unmatched junction bases numbered 0, after V lost 3 bases and J lost 3 bases. There are 14 residues in the CDR3.

The chain is built from TRBV7-2 and TRBJ2-3, with D unresolved. The CDR3 is 12 residues long. Germline V lookup: CDR1 SGHTA, CDR2 FQGNSA. V was pared by 2 bases and J by 6 bases, with 6 bases between. The CDR3 DNA reads as TGTGCCAGCAGCTTATTCGGTGATACGCAGTATTTT. It is translated as CASSLFGDTQYF. Combining the CDR3 with reference TRBV7-2 and TRBJ2-3 gives the whole variable domain GAGVSQSPSNKVTEKGKDVELRCDPISGHTALYWYRQSLGQGLEFLIYFQGNSAPDKSGLPSDRFSAERTGGSVSTLTIQRTQQEDSAVYLCASSLFGDTQYFGPGTRLTVL.